The 9 T cell receptor beta chains below were found in one sample sequenced in a study of T cell repertoires in cytomegalovirus infection. MiXCR, run by TCRdb on the reads, gives a single entry per CDR3 protein. Of about 530,000 distinct CDR3 sequences listed, approximately 25% are singletons. Sequenced: PBMCs. The receptors shown here come from a human donor in good health (CMV status not recorded). Some clones in this sample may be carry-over from other donors' samples.

J is TRBJ2-3 and V is TRBV12-3 or TRBV12-4; D is possibly TRBD2 (5 bases). The CDR3 loop spans 15 amino acids. Trimming took 2 bases from V and 6 from J, leaving 15 bases between them. CDR3 region: CASSLWTHGIDTQYF. In DNA, the CDR3 is TGTGCCAGCAGTTTATGGACTCACGGAATCGATACGCAGTATTTT.

This chain uses TRBV28 with TRBJ2-1; D remains ambiguous. CDR3 size: 12 residues. V was cut by 5 bases and J by 9 bases, with 11 bases left in between. Germline loops: CDR1 MDHEN, CDR2 SYDVKM. The CDR3: CASSPIGREQFF. CDR3 DNA: TGTGCCAGCAGTCCCATTGGTCGTGAGCAGTTCTTC. Full variable domain (outside the CDR3, taken from reference TRBV28 and TRBJ2-1): DVKVTQSSRYLVKRTGEKVFLECVQDMDHENMFWYRQDPGLGLRLIYFSYDVKMKEKGDIPEGYSVSREKKERFSLILESASTNQTSMYLCASSPIGREQFFGPGTRLTVL.

This sequence joins TRBV4-3 and TRBJ2-7; 11 positions match TRBD2. CDR1 is LGHNA, CDR2 YSLEER, per germline. The CDR3 consists of 16 residues. V lost 1 base to trimming and J lost 0 bases; unmatched junction nucleotides: 2. The CDR3 DNA reads as TGCGCCAGCAGCCAAGGACTAGCGGGAACCTCCTACGAGCAGTACTTC. Protein product: CASSQGLAGTSYEQYF.

The chain combines TRBV19 with TRBJ2-4; 13 bases are a match to TRBD2. V was pared by 3 bases and J by 6 bases, with 2 bases of the junction left unmatched. The CDR3 contains 15 residues. Per the germline V gene, CDR1 is LNHDA and CDR2 is SQIVND (reference sequence). The CDR3 bases are TGTGCCAGTAGTATTAGGACTAGCGGGAGAAACATTCAGTACTTC. It codes for CASSIRTSGRNIQYF.

This clonotype was recorded a few times. V gene TRBV9 combines with J gene TRBJ2-1; D gene uncertain. The CDR3 consists of 13 residues. The germline V gene has CDR1 SGDLS and CDR2 YYNGEE. V gave up 3 bases and J gave up 4 bases, with 8 bases separating them. CDR3 sequence (DNA): TGTGCCAGCAGCGCGGGCCGTTACAATGAGCAGTTCTTC. As protein: CASSAGRYNEQFF.

This clonotype was counted only a few times. The chain joins TRBV10-3 to TRBJ1-5, with D perhaps TRBD1 (5 bases). The CDR3 sequence is 18 residues long. Germline V gene data show CDR1 as ENHRY and CDR2 as SYGVKD. Trimming pared 0 bases from V and 0 bases from J, leaving 15 bases between. The CDR3 protein is CAISESGGGPNSNQPQHF. The CDR3 DNA follows: TGTGCCATCAGTGAGTCGGGGGGGGGTCCTAATAGCAATCAGCCCCAGCATTTT.

The chain combines TRBV6-6 with TRBJ2-5; perhaps TRBD1 as D (5 bases). The CDR3 contains 13 residues. V was pared by 8 bases and J by 1 base, with 11 bases between. CDR1 is MNHNY and CDR2 is SVGAGI in the germline V gene (reference sequence). This CDR3 is CASLTGAQETQYF. In nucleotides, the CDR3 is TGTGCCAGCCTCACAGGAGCCCAAGAGACCCAGTACTTC.

This clonotype was counted between two and nine times. V usage is TRBV30 and J usage is TRBJ1-5; TRBD1 agrees at 7 bases. CDR3 size: 14 residues. Looked up from germline, CDR1 is GTSNPN and CDR2 is SVGIG (reference sequence). V gave up 4 bases and J gave up 6 bases; unmatched junction bases: 9. CDR3 loop: CAWNQGQVGQPQHF. CDR3 in DNA: TGTGCCTGGAATCAAGGACAGGTGGGTCAGCCCCAGCATTTT.

This chain links TRBV20-1 with TRBJ2-3, with 9 bases matching TRBD1. With V trimmed by 5 bases and J by 4 bases, 4 bases remained unmatched. This CDR3 comprises 13 residues. The germline V gene has CDR1 DFQATT and CDR2 SNEGSKA (reference sequence). The CDR3 loop is CSARGQGPDTQYF. DNA of the CDR3: TGCAGTGCTCGCGGACAGGGGCCAGATACGCAGTATTTT.